The 6 T cell receptor beta chains below come from one sample, sequenced in a study of T cell repertoires in cytomegalovirus infection. In TCRdb, the reads were re-called with MiXCR into one record per CDR3 protein. The table shows roughly 300,000 distinct CDR3 sequences, with 8% to 9.5% occurring only once. What was sequenced was PBMCs. The receptors here all came from a human donor in good health (CMV status not recorded). Some clones in this sample may be carry-over from other donors' samples.

This clonotype was recorded only once. The rearrangement links TRBV6-2 or TRBV6-3 to TRBJ1-2; D is unclear. The CDR3 loop spans 13 amino acids. In germline, CDR1 is MNHEY, CDR2 SVGEGT. V lost 10 bases to trimming and J lost 4 bases, with 16 bases between them. CDR3 coding DNA: TGTGCCACCTGGGCGACCACCTCCTATGGCTACACCTTC. Translation gives CATWATTSYGYTF.

V gene TRBV4-3 combines with J gene TRBJ2-3; D remains unclear. V was shortened by 1 base and J by 0 bases, with 5 bases between the two germline ends. The length of the CDR3 is 14 residues. Germline loops: CDR1 LGHNA, CDR2 YSLEER. The DNA for the CDR3 is TGCGCCAGCAGCCAAGTTGACAGCACAGATACGCAGTATTTT. This sequence encodes CASSQVDSTDTQYF.

This clonotype came up a few times. The J gene is TRBJ1-2, the V gene TRBV19; TRBD1 might be the D (6 bases). The CDR3 has 15 amino acids. The V gene lost 4 bases and the J gene lost 5 bases, with 17 bases spanning the gap. Germline CDR1 is LNHDA and CDR2 is SQIVND (reference sequence). The CDR3 is CASSTRTAGPYGYTF. In DNA form, the CDR3 reads TGTGCCAGTAGTACGAGGACAGCGGGACCTTATGGCTACACCTTC.

This clonotype was seen a handful of times. The chain recombines TRBV6-2 or TRBV6-3 with TRBJ2-7; D remains unclear. V lost 7 bases and J lost 2, with 9 bases in between. This CDR3 comprises 12 residues. Germline values: CDR1 MNHEY, CDR2 SVGEGT. CDR3 residues: CASNTQTYEQYF. As DNA, the CDR3 is TGTGCCAGCAATACCCAAACCTACGAGCAGTACTTC.

This clonotype appeared many times. Here the CDR3 DNA reads TGTGCCAGCACCACGCTATTGGACAGGGGGAACTATGGCTACACCTTC. It codes for CASTTLLDRGNYGYTF. The genes are TRBV12-3 or TRBV12-4 and TRBJ1-2, with 10 bases identical to TRBD1. With 7 bases clipped from V and 2 bases from J, the junction kept 10 bases outside the gene matches. The CDR3 consists of 16 residues.

With regard to this clonotype: This sequence may be a read error, since a much larger clone differs from it by one base. This rearrangement joins TRBV7-2 to TRBJ2-3; 8 bases map to TRBD2. Looked up from germline, CDR1 is SGHTA and CDR2 is FQGNSA. This CDR3 region has 16 residues. V was clipped by 3 bases and J by 5 bases; unmatched bases: 10. Written as DNA, the CDR3 is TGTGCCAGCAGCTTCGGGGCGGGAGGCCGCAGAGATACGCAGTATTTT. This encodes CASSFGAGGRRDTQYF.